This is a list of T cell receptor beta chains from one sample in a study of PD-1 blockade in classical Hodgkin lymphoma. Profiling relied on immunoSEQ multiplex PCR, and the TCRdb table lists in-frame clones only, not all of them. This sample carries roughly 150,000 clones, about 81% of them seen once, and the ten largest clones take 9.2%. The sequencing here drew on peripheral blood mononuclear cells (PBMCs), taken before the second cycle of nivolumab. Source of these receptors: a human donor with classical Hodgkin lymphoma. Both conserved end residues are part of each CDR3. Each record gives: clone size, V gene, D gene, CDR3 length, J gene, CDR3 protein, CDR3 DNA. A D gene is named only where the DNA matches it firmly. The size entry is marked missing in some rows and otherwise reads once, few, many or a size class.

NA	TRBV6-5	TRBD2	15	TRBJ2-7	CASSYKLAGLYEQYF	TGTGCCAGCAGTTATAAACTAGCGGGACTCTACGAGCAGTACTTC
NA	TRBV10-3	TRBD1	14	TRBJ1-2	CAISESGRQGGNTF	TGTGCCATCAGTGAGTCAGGGAGACAGGGAGGGAACACCTTC
few	TRBV7-1	TRBD1	16	TRBJ2-7	CASSLTGTGISYEQYF	TGTGCCAGCAGTTTAACCGGGACAGGGATCTCCTACGAGCAGTACTTC
NA	TRBV6-6	NA	12	TRBJ1-2	CASKGSNYGYTF	TGTGCCAGCAAGGGGTCTAACTATGGCTACACCTTC
few	TRBV6-5	TRBD1	13	TRBJ2-7	CATRQGARYEQYF	TGTGCCACGCGACAGGGGGCGAGATACGAGCAGTACTTC
NA	TRBV18	NA	15	TRBJ2-4	CASSPNRVAKNIQYF	TGTGCCAGCTCACCGAACAGAGTAGCCAAAAACATTCAGTACTTC
NA	TRBV19	NA	13	TRBJ2-3	CASSGQKPDTQYF	TGTGCCAGTAGTGGGCAGAAGCCAGATACGCAGTATTTT
NA	TRBV7-2	TRBD1	16	TRBJ2-5	CASSFNPGTVEETQYF	TGTGCCAGCAGCTTTAATCCCGGGACAGTTGAAGAGACCCAGTACTTC
NA	TRBV2	TRBD1	13	TRBJ2-5	CASSLQGQETQYF	TGTGCCAGCAGTTTACAGGGGCAAGAGACCCAGTACTTC
NA	TRBV11-2	NA	20	TRBJ2-3	CASSLERPGQGMVYTDTQYF	TGTGCCAGCAGCTTAGAACGTCCGGGGCAGGGGATGGTTTACACAGATACGCAGTATTTT
NA	TRBV5-1	NA	16	TRBJ2-1	CASSLDPGTTYNEQFF	TGCGCCAGCAGCTTGGATCCCGGGACAACCTACAATGAGCAGTTCTTC
NA	TRBV6-6	NA	13	TRBJ1-5	CASSYIANQPQHF	TGTGCCAGCAGTTACATCGCCAATCAGCCCCAGCATTTT
NA	TRBV18	NA	13	TRBJ2-3	CASSLSGSDTQYF	TGTGCCAGCTCACTAAGCGGGTCCGATACGCAGTATTTT
NA	TRBV6-1	TRBD2	13	TRBJ2-7	CASTASGGIGQYF	TGTGCCAGTACGGCTAGCGGGGGAATCGGGCAGTACTTC
NA	TRBV12-5	TRBD2	16	TRBJ2-2	CASGPTSGGLTGELFF	TGTGCTAGTGGTCCCACGTCGGGGGGTCTTACCGGGGAGCTGTTTTTT
NA	TRBV19	TRBD2	24	TRBJ2-1	CASSIGRIGAGTSGRRGSYNEQFF	TGTGCCAGTAGTATTGGTAGAATTGGAGCCGGGACTAGCGGGAGAAGGGGCTCCTACAATGAGCAGTTCTTC
NA	TRBV6-6	NA	14	TRBJ1-5	CASNSVRGVQPQHF	TGTGCCAGCAATTCCGTCAGGGGTGTACAGCCCCAGCATTTT
NA	TRBV4-1	NA	12	TRBJ1-4	CASSQDLQMQFF	TGCGCCAGCAGCCAAGATTTGCAGATGCAGTTTTTT
medium-sized	TRBV7-7	NA	13	TRBJ2-5	CASSFVVTETQYF	TGTGCTAGCAGCTTTGTAGTTACGGAGACCCAGTACTTC
NA	TRBV5-4	NA	11	TRBJ2-7	CASSLGHEQYF	TGTGCCAGCAGCTTGGGGCACGAGCAGTACTTC
NA	TRBV6-4	NA	17	TRBJ1-4	CASSDSTGKATNEKLFF	TGTGCCAGCAGTGACTCTACAGGGAAAGCAACTAATGAAAAACTGTTTTTT
NA	TRBV19	TRBD1	14	TRBJ1-6	CASSVGQANSPLHF	TGTGCCAGTAGCGTGGGACAGGCAAATTCACCCCTCCACTTT
NA	TRBV2	NA	13	TRBJ2-5	CASSWTGEETQYF	TGTGCCAGCAGTTGGACTGGGGAAGAGACCCAGTACTTC
once	TRBV19	NA	16	TRBJ1-4	CASSISLGATNEKLFF	TGTGCCAGTAGTATATCCCTGGGGGCAACGAATGAAAAACTGTTTTTT
NA	TRBV10-1	NA	12	TRBJ2-5	CASRGQRETQYF	TGCGCCAGCAGAGGACAACGGGAGACCCAGTACTTC
NA	TRBV9	NA	12	TRBJ1-3	CASSVTRNTIYF	TGTGCCAGCAGCGTGACAAGAAACACCATATATTTT
NA	TRBV15	NA	16	TRBJ1-3	CATSRDRGISGNTIYF	TGTGCCACCAGCAGAGATCGCGGGATCTCTGGAAACACCATATATTTT
NA	TRBV9	NA	12	TRBJ2-5	CASSVVSGTQYF	TGTGCCAGCAGCGTAGTCAGCGGGACCCAGTACTTC
NA	TRBV5-1	NA	14	TRBJ1-2	CASSPSGQTNGYTF	TGCGCCAGCAGCCCTTCCGGACAGACGAATGGCTACACCTTC
once	TRBV30	TRBD2	15	TRBJ2-7	CAWTGLAGGPYEQYF	TGTGCCTGGACGGGACTAGCGGGAGGGCCCTACGAGCAGTACTTC
NA	TRBV5-5	NA	13	TRBJ1-2	CASSLEVNYGYTF	TGTGCCAGCAGCTTGGAAGTTAACTATGGCTACACCTTC
NA	TRBV10-3	TRBD2	16	TRBJ2-1	CAISEQGLAEGNEQFF	TGTGCCATCAGTGAGCAGGGACTAGCCGAAGGCAATGAGCAGTTCTTC
NA	TRBV7-6	NA	14	TRBJ1-1	CASSLIPMNTEAFF	TGTGCCAGCAGCCTCATTCCTATGAACACTGAAGCTTTCTTT
NA	TRBV6-1	NA	14	TRBJ1-1	CASESRVDRAEAFF	TGTGCCAGCGAGAGTAGGGTTGATAGGGCTGAAGCTTTCTTT
few	TRBV5-4	NA	13	TRBJ2-5	CASSFGLLETQYF	TGTGCCAGCAGTTTCGGGCTCCTGGAGACCCAGTACTTC
NA	TRBV6-1	NA	16	TRBJ2-6	CASSARGTSGANVLTF	TGTGCCAGCAGTGCCCGGGGTACATCTGGGGCCAACGTCCTGACTTTC
few	TRBV6-1	NA	16	TRBJ1-2	CASSAETGLRTYGYTF	TGTGCCAGCAGTGCTGAGACTGGTCTTCGGACTTATGGCTACACCTTC
NA	TRBV7-3	TRBD2	18	TRBJ2-3	CASSNSNTSGGPHDTQYF	TGTGCCAGCAGTAACTCGAATACTAGCGGGGGACCACACGATACGCAGTATTTT
many	TRBV19	TRBD2	14	TRBJ2-2	CASKWGGHTGELFF	TGTGCCAGTAAATGGGGGGGACACACCGGGGAGCTGTTTTTT
NA	TRBV6-5	NA	13	TRBJ1-5	CASSEVRDQPQHF	TGTGCCAGCAGTGAAGTCAGGGATCAGCCCCAGCATTTT